The 32 T cell receptor beta chains below were found in one sample sequenced in a study of blood T cell repertoires in COVID-19. Profiled with immunoSEQ multiplex PCR; TCRdb holds only in-frame clones, not every one. Of more than 150,000 clones detected, 75% to 90% appear once; the ten largest clones hold approximately 2.4%. The sequenced sample was PBMCs or T cells enriched from blood (not recorded which). These receptors came from a woman aged 25-40 years who had recovered from COVID-19.

The V and J genes are TRBV3-1 (or the pseudogene TRBV3-2) and TRBJ2-3; TRBD1 matches at 9 bases. The length of the CDR3 is 17 residues. The V segment lost 2 bases and the J segment 1 base; nucleotides outside the gene matches: 7. Germline CDR1 LGHDT, CDR2 YNNKEL (reference sequence). CDR3 loop: CASSQHRDRDCTDTQYF. For the CDR3, the DNA is TGTGCCAGCAGCCAACACCGGGACAGGGACTGCACAGATACGCAGTATTTT.

The J gene is TRBJ1-2, the V gene TRBV30, with unresolved D. The length of the CDR3 is 13 residues. Germline lookup yields CDR1 GTSNPN and CDR2 SVGIG (reference sequence). Trimming took off 3 bases at V and 2 bases at J, with 10 bases between the two ends. CDR3 nucleotides: TGTGCCTGGAGCCGGCGGGTCAACTATGGCTACACCTTC. Translating gives CAWSRRVNYGYTF.

The chain has TRBV7-9 and TRBJ2-1, with 7 nucleotides matching TRBD2. The trim removed 5 bases at V and 0 bases at J, leaving 10 bases unmatched. Germline-derived CDR1 and CDR2 are SEHNR and FQNEAQ (reference sequence). The CDR3 is made up of 17 amino acids. The CDR3 DNA reads TGTGCCAGCAGCCCAACCACGGGAGGAAGCTCCTACAATGAGCAGTTCTTC. Translated, it gives CASSPTTGGSSYNEQFF.

This chain connects TRBV5-1 to TRBJ1-5; D may be TRBD1 (5 bases). The CDR3 loop spans 16 amino acids. The germline CDR1 and CDR2 sequences are SGHRS and YFSETQ. The V gene lost 4 bases and the J gene lost 1 base, with 15 bases spanning the gap. In nucleotides, the CDR3 is TGCGCCAGCAGCCCGAATCCCAGGGCGAGCAATCAGCCCCAGCATTTT. Translating gives CASSPNPRASNQPQHF.

This chain uses TRBV29-1 with TRBJ1-4; D is undetermined. V lost 8 bases and J lost 4, with 5 bases in between. This CDR3 contains 10 residues. Germline assignment: CDR1 SQVTM and CDR2 ANQGSEA. This CDR3 is CSLINEKLFF. CDR3 nucleotide sequence: TGCAGCCTAATTAATGAAAAACTGTTTTTT.

This rearrangement joins TRBV5-5 to TRBJ2-3; the match to TRBD2 covers 10 bases. In germline, CDR1 is SGHKS, CDR2 YYEKEE (reference sequence). The CDR3 consists of 16 residues. V lost 3 bases and J lost 4; bases outside the gene matches: 8. In DNA, the CDR3 is TGTGCCAGCAGCTCGGGAGCGGGAGGGCCGGCAGATACGCAGTATTTT. This encodes CASSSGAGGPADTQYF.

The chain recombines TRBV27 with TRBJ2-2, with 8 bases that match TRBD2. The CDR3 runs 18 residues. Germline V gene data show CDR1 as MNHEY and CDR2 as SMNVEV (reference sequence). The V segment lost 1 base and the J segment 6 bases; nucleotides outside the gene matches: 13. CDR3 bases: TGTGCCAGCAGTTTATTCCACCACGTCCGGGGGGGCCCCGGGGAGCTGTTTTTT. Protein product: CASSLFHHVRGGPGELFF.

For this clone: Sequence at one end of the junction differs from germline and may be a read error. V usage is TRBV6-5 and J usage is TRBJ1-3; 7 bases line up with TRBD1. The CDR3 covers 12 residues. CDR1 is MNHEY, CDR2 SVGAGI, per germline. The chain's CDR3 is CASSYAGTDLHF. CDR3 coding DNA: TGTGCCAGCAGTTACGCCGGGACAGATCTCCATTTT.

This rearrangement joins TRBV12-3 or TRBV12-4 to TRBJ1-3; tentative D call: TRBD1 (5 bases). Trimming took 6 bases from V and 4 from J, leaving 10 bases between them. This CDR3 has 13 amino acids. The CDR3 reads CASSWGIGNTIYF. The DNA for the CDR3 is TGTGCCAGCAGCTGGGGCATCGGAAACACCATATATTTT.

This clone was picked up a small number of times. V gene TRBV20-1 combines with J gene TRBJ2-7; D is unresolved. V shed 3 bases and J shed 2 bases, with 5 bases lying between them. This CDR3 has 11 amino acids. The germline gives CDR1 DFQATT, CDR2 SNEGSKA (reference sequence). The CDR3 loop reads CSASEAYEQYF. As DNA, the CDR3 is TGCAGTGCTAGCGAGGCCTACGAGCAGTACTTC.

The chain is built from TRBV9 and TRBJ1-1; D not resolved. Germline CDR1 SGDLS, CDR2 YYNGEE. V was shortened by 0 bases and J by 1 base, with 10 bases between the two germline ends. The CDR3 is 15 amino acids. The CDR3 here is CASSVAGQKNTEAFF. CDR3 nucleotides: TGTGCCAGCAGCGTAGCTGGCCAGAAGAACACTGAAGCTTTCTTT.

The CDR3 loop is CASSFPMNTGELFF. The DNA for the CDR3 is TGTGCCAGCAGCTTCCCAATGAACACCGGGGAGCTGTTTTTT. This chain connects TRBV11-2 to TRBJ2-2; D call uncertain. From germline, CDR1 is SGHAT and CDR2 FQNNGV. The CDR3 is 14 amino acids. V was cut by 3 bases and J by 1 base, with 6 bases left in between. The full variable domain, its missing parts supplied by reference TRBV11-2 and TRBJ2-2, is EAGVAQSPRYKIIEKRQSVAFWCNPISGHATLYWYQQILGQGPKLLIQFQNNGVVDDSQLPKDRFSAERLKGVDSTLKIQPAKLEDSAVYLCASSFPMNTGELFFGEGSRLTVL.

V usage is TRBV7-5 and J usage is TRBJ2-3; TRBD2 is taken as the D call from the table, unchecked against the DNA. TRBV7-5 is marked as a pseudogene. The CDR3 consists of 13 residues. CDR3 protein: CARSTAGLPTQYF. In nucleotides, the CDR3 is TGTGCCAGAAGTACAGCCGGACTGCCCACGCAGTATTTT.

This chain joins TRBV23-1 and TRBJ2-7, with a weak D call TRBD1 (5 bases). Being an ORF, TRBV23-1 has a function that is uncertain. V was pared by 3 bases and J by 0 bases, with 12 bases between. The CDR3 has 15 residues. The CDR3 coding sequence is TGCGCCAGCAGTCATCGGACAATCTACTCCTACGAGCAGTACTTC. Protein sequence: CASSHRTIYSYEQYF.

The DNA of the CDR3 is TGCGCCAGCAGCCAATTCAGCCCCCTGGACAGGGGACTTGGAAACACCATATATTTT. Protein: CASSQFSPLDRGLGNTIYF. V usage is TRBV4-1 and J usage is TRBJ1-3, with TRBD1 matching 9 bases. The V and J ends lost 2 bases and 3 bases, in that order; junction bases with no gene match: 14. In germline, CDR1 is MGHRA, CDR2 YSYEKL. CDR3 size: 19 residues.

The rearrangement uses TRBV6-5 and TRBJ2-1; TRBD1 matches 8 bases. This CDR3 has 14 amino acids. V lost 6 bases, J lost 7 bases, and 8 bases stayed unmatched. Germline V CDR1 and CDR2: MNHEY, SVGAGI. The CDR3 DNA is TGTGCCAGCAGCAAACAGGGGGTGGGTAATGAGCAGTTCTTC. Translated: CASSKQGVGNEQFF.

The chain carries TRBV19 and TRBJ1-2, with D possibly TRBD1 on 6 matching bases. The CDR3 runs to 12 residues. Deletions cut 5 bases from V and 8 bases from J, with 12 bases between. Germline CDR1 is LNHDA and CDR2 is SQIVND (reference sequence). The CDR3 DNA is TGTGCCAGTAGTCCCCAGGGGTTCGGCTACACCTTC. Translating gives CASSPQGFGYTF.

The chain links TRBV5-6 to TRBJ2-5; D may be TRBD2 (6 bases). The germline V gene encodes CDR1 SGHDT and CDR2 YYEEEE. This CDR3 has 16 residues. The V end was cut by 0 bases, the J end by 1 base, with 13 bases between. The CDR3 DNA is TGTGCCAGCAGCTTGGACCGACGGGGGACCCAAGAGACCCAGTACTTC. Protein product: CASSLDRRGTQETQYF.

The chain has TRBV19 and TRBJ1-6; a weak D match, TRBD1 (5 bases). Germline assignment: CDR1 LNHDA and CDR2 SQIVND (reference sequence). V was pared by 4 bases and J by 9 bases, with 10 bases between. The CDR3 length is 13 residues. As DNA, the CDR3 is TGTGCCAGTAGTAGCGGGACGACTTCACCCCTCCACTTT. Encoded protein: CASSSGTTSPLHF.

The chain joins TRBV3-1 (or the pseudogene TRBV3-2) to TRBJ1-1, with 7 bases fitting TRBD1. This CDR3 has 11 amino acids. Trimming took 1 base from V and 11 from J; bases not matched to a gene: 1. The V gene's germline CDR1 is LGHDT and CDR2 YNNKEL (reference sequence). The CDR3 reads CASSQGRGAFF. Written as DNA, the CDR3 is TGTGCCAGCAGCCAAGGCAGGGGGGCTTTCTTT.

The chain recombines TRBV24-1 with TRBJ2-7, with TRBD1 matching over 8 bases. Germline trimming cut 4 bases from V and 1 base from J; bases unmatched to any gene: 5. Per the germline V gene, CDR1 is KGHDR and CDR2 is SFDVKD. This CDR3 contains 15 residues. CDR3 bases: TGTGCCACCAGTGACCCCCGGGACAGGTCCTACGAGCAGTACTTC. Its protein is CATSDPRDRSYEQYF.

The rearrangement uses TRBV11-3 and TRBJ1-2; 11 bases match TRBD1. V lost 5 bases to trimming and J lost 7 bases; unmatched junction nucleotides: 6. CDR1 and CDR2 from the germline V gene are SGHNT and YENEEA. The CDR3 is made up of 14 amino acids. The CDR3 coding sequence is TGTGCCAGCAGCACAGGACAGGGGGCTTTTGGCTACACCTTC. Protein product: CASSTGQGAFGYTF.

CDR3: CASSLGGGRTYEQYF. The DNA for the CDR3 is TGTGCCAGCAGCCTAGGAGGCGGCAGAACTTACGAGCAGTACTTC. The chain combines TRBV7-6 with TRBJ2-7; D may be TRBD2 (5 bases). Germline V gene data show CDR1 as SGHVS and CDR2 as FNYEAQ. This CDR3 has 15 residues. The V end lost 5 bases, the J end lost 4 bases, and 18 bases lay between the germline ends.

This clone was observed a handful of times. The J gene is TRBJ2-5, the V gene TRBV6-2 or TRBV6-3; D gene unclear. Trimming took 2 bases from V and 2 from J, leaving 3 bases between them. The CDR3 is 12 residues long. Germline CDR1 is MNHEY and CDR2 is SVGEGT. CDR3 in amino acids: CASSYTQETQYF. The CDR3 coding sequence is TGTGCCAGCAGTTACACTCAAGAGACCCAGTACTTC.

The rearrangement links TRBV19 to TRBJ1-1; maybe TRBD1 (5 bases). Germline V gene data show CDR1 as LNHDA and CDR2 as SQIVND (reference sequence). V lost 2 bases and J lost 5, with 12 bases in between. The CDR3 length is 14 residues. CDR3 nucleotide sequence: TGTGCCAGTAGTATATCGGGGACTGGAACTGAAGCTTTCTTT. Residues: CASSISGTGTEAFF.

This chain joins TRBV19 and TRBJ1-4, with TRBD1 as a possible D gene (6 bases). There are 16 residues in the CDR3. The germline V gene encodes CDR1 LNHDA and CDR2 SQIVND (reference sequence). V gave up 4 bases and J gave up 0 bases, with 12 bases separating them. CDR3 in DNA: TGTGCCAGTAGTACGAAATCAGGGGCAACTAATGAAAAACTGTTTTTT. Its translation is CASSTKSGATNEKLFF.

The V call is TRBV19, the J call TRBJ1-5, with 7 bases lining up with TRBD1. After removal of 5 bases from V and 2 bases from J, the junction contained 6 bases not matched to a gene. This CDR3 region has 15 residues. Looked up from germline, CDR1 is LNHDA and CDR2 is SQIVND (reference sequence). This chain's CDR3 is CASSAYRGGNQPQHF. Written as DNA, the CDR3 is TGTGCCAGTAGTGCCTACAGGGGAGGCAATCAGCCCCAGCATTTT.

This rearrangement joins TRBV7-6 to TRBJ1-1; 7 bases are shared with TRBD1. The CDR3 is 15 residues long. Germline V lookup: CDR1 SGHVS, CDR2 FNYEAQ. V dropped 5 bases and J dropped 1; count of bases not matched to a gene: 7. Written as DNA, the CDR3 is TGTGCCAGCAGCCTGCGGTCAGGGGGGAACACTGAAGCTTTCTTT. Protein: CASSLRSGGNTEAFF.

The V and J genes are TRBV6-5 and TRBJ2-2; possibly TRBD1 for D (6 bases). V dropped 6 bases and J dropped 6 bases, with 11 bases sitting between them. CDR1 and CDR2 (germline): MNHEY, SVGAGI. This CDR3 is 13 amino acids long. The CDR3 region is CASRKQGPGELFF. The DNA of the CDR3 is TGTGCCAGCAGAAAACAGGGCCCCGGGGAGCTGTTTTTT.

The gene calls are TRBV4-1 and TRBJ1-2; 8 nucleotides line up with TRBD1. The CDR3 has 15 amino acids. With 0 bases clipped from V and 4 bases from J, the junction kept 4 bases outside the gene matches. The germline V gene encodes CDR1 MGHRA and CDR2 YSYEKL. Written as DNA, the CDR3 is TGCGCCAGCAGCCAAGATTCAGGGGGCATCTATGGCTACACCTTC. This gives the protein CASSQDSGGIYGYTF.

This chain joins TRBV11-2 and TRBJ2-2, with 7 bases lining up with TRBD1. Germline CDR1 reads SGHAT; CDR2 reads FQNNGV. The CDR3 totals 15 residues. The ends lost 3 bases at V and 4 bases at J; junction bases unmatched: 5. The CDR3 reads CASSLIRGLTGELFF. The CDR3 nucleotides are TGTGCCAGCAGCTTGATTAGGGGGCTCACCGGGGAGCTGTTTTTT.

The CDR3: CAISAGDNQPQHF. CDR3 sequence (DNA): TGTGCCATCTCAGCAGGGGACAATCAGCCCCAGCATTTT. The chain uses TRBV10-3 and TRBJ1-5, with a tentative D call TRBD1 (6 bases). The V gene lost 8 bases and the J gene lost 3 bases, with 11 bases spanning the gap. Germline V gene data show CDR1 as ENHRY and CDR2 as SYGVKD. The CDR3 is made up of 13 amino acids.